The TCR beta chain described here comes from a study of T cell responses to AZD1222 COVID-19 vaccine. General study points: Of the AZD1222 recipients, only 6 or 7 were seropositive at baseline.

About this clone itself: The antigen is undetermined.

Some clones are missing from TCRdb's copy, which holds only in-frame ones; the method was immunoSEQ multiplex PCR. The table includes roughly 49,000 clones, roughly 87% detected once. Sequences were derived from peripheral blood, sampled 28 days after the second AZD1222 dose. This TCR derives from an adult who received the AZD1222 COVID-19 vaccine.

CDR3 protein: CASSSGLAGTDTQYF. The CDR3 DNA reads TGCGCCAGCAGCTCAGGACTAGCAGGCACAGATACGCAGTATTTT. V gene TRBV5-1 combines with J gene TRBJ2-3, with 8 nucleotides matching TRBD2. The V and J ends lost 3 bases and 1 base, in that order; junction bases with no gene match: 4. The CDR3 covers 15 residues. Germline CDR1 is SGHRS and CDR2 is YFSETQ.